This record covers a single TCR beta chain. What it binds is not known. The sample is drawn from a study of long-term antiretroviral therapy in people with HIV. Findings and limits, study-wide: Repertoires from HIV showed CDR3 length ranges narrower than those of controls. Clones with expansion before ART led the repertoire at all time points.

Germline CDR1 reads MNHNY; CDR2 reads SVGAGI (reference sequence). This CDR3 contains 14 residues. V was pared by 6 bases and J by 5 bases, with 16 bases between. The libraries were made with immunoSEQ v3.0 at survey level. Generated by immunoSEQ multiplex PCR, the TCRdb table keeps only in-frame clones and is missing some. The table has about 25,000 clones, roughly 90% seen once. Participants who had HIV were, without exception, treated in the United States. The sample consisted of unsorted PBMCs, taken 1.8 years before starting antiretroviral therapy. V gene TRBV6-6 combines with J gene TRBJ2-5; D possibly corresponds to TRBD1 (5 bases). This clonotype was sampled from a man aged 45-60 years with HIV. The CDR3 is CASRATGGRETQYF. The CDR3 coding sequence is TGTGCCAGCAGGGCCACAGGCGGTCGGGAGACCCAGTACTTC.